The 5 T cell receptor beta chains listed next were all sequenced from one sample in a study of T cells after yellow fever vaccination. Each CDR3 protein is one row after TCRdb ran MiXCR on the 5' RACE reads. The sample yields 500,000 to 550,000 distinct CDR3 sequences, just over 20% seen once. Sequenced material: PBMCs, taken roughly 20 days after the first yellow fever vaccination. These receptors were collected from a man aged 18-30 years who received the YFV17D yellow fever vaccine.

V usage is TRBV30 and J usage is TRBJ2-5; D is ambiguous. The CDR3 extends over 15 amino acids. The V gene's germline CDR1 is GTSNPN and CDR2 SVGIG (reference sequence). The ends were cut back, 2 bases at V and 9 bases at J, with 22 bases in the middle. CDR3 coding DNA: TGTGCCTGGAGTAGCCGGGCCCGTCGTGGCTCGGCCCAGTACTTC. It translates to CAWSSRARRGSAQYF.

The chain is built from TRBV6-1 and TRBJ1-5; maybe TRBD1 (5 bases). V lost 6 bases and J 3 bases, leaving 9 bases between the germline ends. The CDR3 is made up of 13 amino acids. Germline V gives CDR1 MNHNS, CDR2 SASEGT. CDR3 residues: CASSDRHNQPQHF. Written as DNA, the CDR3 is TGTGCCAGCAGCGACAGACACAATCAGCCCCAGCATTTT.

This clonotype was observed a handful of times. The J gene is TRBJ1-2, the V gene TRBV7-2; 8 bases align to TRBD1. V gave up 5 bases and J gave up 8 bases; unmatched junction bases: 16. Germline CDR1 and CDR2: SGHTA and FQGNSA. This CDR3 is 16 amino acids long. CDR3: CASSQPGTGAFLGYTF. The CDR3 coding sequence is TGTGCCAGCAGCCAGCCCGGGACAGGCGCATTTCTAGGCTACACCTTC.

This clonotype showed up just a few times. The V and J genes are TRBV7-2 and TRBJ2-7; either TRBD1 or TRBD2 may fit D (5 bases each). Trimming took off 1 base at V and 4 bases at J, with 14 bases between the two ends. The CDR3 is 15 amino acids. Germline loops: CDR1 SGHTA, CDR2 FQGNSA. This CDR3 is CASSLGPRGAYEQYF. Written as DNA, the CDR3 is TGTGCCAGCAGCTTAGGACCCAGAGGGGCTTACGAGCAGTACTTC.

This clonotype appeared a few times. The V call is TRBV20-1, the J call TRBJ2-3; 9 bases match TRBD2. CDR3 size: 14 residues. Trimming took 0 bases from V and 5 from J; bases not matched to a gene: 3. Per the germline V gene, CDR1 is DFQATT and CDR2 is SNEGSKA (reference sequence). CDR3 bases: TGCAGTGCTAGAGATTATAGCGGGGGAGATACGCAGTATTTT. Its protein product is CSARDYSGGDTQYF.